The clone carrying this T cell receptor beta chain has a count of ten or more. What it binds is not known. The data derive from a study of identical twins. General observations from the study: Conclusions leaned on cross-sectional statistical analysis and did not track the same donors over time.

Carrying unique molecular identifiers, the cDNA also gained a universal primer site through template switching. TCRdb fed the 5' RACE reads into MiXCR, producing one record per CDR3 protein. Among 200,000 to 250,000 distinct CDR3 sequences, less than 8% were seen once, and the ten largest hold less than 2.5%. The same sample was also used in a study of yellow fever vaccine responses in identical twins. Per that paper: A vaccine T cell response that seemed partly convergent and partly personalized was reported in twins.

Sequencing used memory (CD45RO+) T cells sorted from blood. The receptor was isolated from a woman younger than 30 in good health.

DNA for the CDR3: TGTGCCAGCAGCCTAGGAGCCTATAATTCACCCCTCCACTTT. Translated, it gives CASSLGAYNSPLHF. The V call is TRBV7-2, the J call TRBJ1-6; no firm D call. There are 14 residues in the CDR3. Trimming pared 5 bases from V and 2 bases from J, leaving 7 bases between. The germline V gene has CDR1 SGHTA and CDR2 FQGNSA.